This T cell receptor beta chain is from a study of blood T cell repertoires in COVID-19. Study background: COVID-19 samples from acute and convalescent phases originated in the United States, Italy and Spain. T cells, B-cell-depleted T cells, or PBMCs provided the cDNA or gDNA that served as material.

In the original processing: Reference gene primer amplification in the assay estimated nucleated cell counts. Data came from immunoSEQ multiplex PCR; TCRdb stores just in-frame clones and leaves some out. The D gene and trimming were derived from the DNA, and the V and J assignments and clone size from that table. The data hold approximately 50,000 clones, with over 90% observed a single time. The CDR3 runs 16 residues. This TCR was recovered from a man aged 45-60 years with active COVID-19. Sequencing was performed on peripheral blood. The chain links TRBV21-1 to TRBJ1-2. TRBV21-1 has pseudogene status. The CDR3 region has the DNA TGTGCCAGCAATCCACCCGAGGGTTTTACTTTCTATGGCTACACCTTC. It codes for CASNPPEGFTFYGYTF.